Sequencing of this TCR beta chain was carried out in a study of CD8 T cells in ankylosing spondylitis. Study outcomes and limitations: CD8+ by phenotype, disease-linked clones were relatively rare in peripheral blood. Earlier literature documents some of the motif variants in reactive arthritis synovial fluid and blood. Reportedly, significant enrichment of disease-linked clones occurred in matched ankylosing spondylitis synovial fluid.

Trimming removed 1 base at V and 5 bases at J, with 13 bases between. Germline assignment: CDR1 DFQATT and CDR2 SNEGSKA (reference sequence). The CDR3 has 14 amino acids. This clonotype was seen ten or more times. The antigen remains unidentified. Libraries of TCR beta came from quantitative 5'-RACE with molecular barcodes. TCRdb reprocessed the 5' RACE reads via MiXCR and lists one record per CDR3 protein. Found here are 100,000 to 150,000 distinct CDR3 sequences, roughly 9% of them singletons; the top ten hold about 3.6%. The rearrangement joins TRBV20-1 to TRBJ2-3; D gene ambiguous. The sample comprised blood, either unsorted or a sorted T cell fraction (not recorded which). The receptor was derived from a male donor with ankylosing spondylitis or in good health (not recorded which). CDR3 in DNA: TGCAGTGCTAGAGCCCGGGCGAGCGAAGATACGCAGTATTTT. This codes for CSARARASEDTQYF.